This TCR beta chain was documented in a study of cytomegalovirus exposure and HLA in healthy donors. The repertoire was sequenced with immunoSEQ multiplex PCR; TCRdb's copy has only in-frame clones and lacks some. Of fewer than 120,000 clones listed, around nine tenths are singletons. Trimming removed 7 bases from V and 3 bases from J; junction bases left unmatched: 6. The CDR3 totals 14 residues. CDR1 and CDR2 from the germline V gene are MDHEN and SYDVKM. General study results and limits: A later analysis found first-cohort TCR clusters tended to co-occur in the 90 to 150 validation repertoires. Specific recognition of CMV antigens was confirmed in vitro for a few chains (all CMV-associated).

On this clone itself: Its antigen is undetermined.

The sample taken for sequencing was PBMCs. The receptor comes from a woman younger than 35 in good health and CMV-seronegative. The chain is built from TRBV28 and TRBJ2-1, with 7 bases aligning to TRBD1. CDR3: CASKSGGHYNEQFF. CDR3 DNA: TGTGCCAGCAAGTCAGGGGGTCACTACAATGAGCAGTTCTTC.